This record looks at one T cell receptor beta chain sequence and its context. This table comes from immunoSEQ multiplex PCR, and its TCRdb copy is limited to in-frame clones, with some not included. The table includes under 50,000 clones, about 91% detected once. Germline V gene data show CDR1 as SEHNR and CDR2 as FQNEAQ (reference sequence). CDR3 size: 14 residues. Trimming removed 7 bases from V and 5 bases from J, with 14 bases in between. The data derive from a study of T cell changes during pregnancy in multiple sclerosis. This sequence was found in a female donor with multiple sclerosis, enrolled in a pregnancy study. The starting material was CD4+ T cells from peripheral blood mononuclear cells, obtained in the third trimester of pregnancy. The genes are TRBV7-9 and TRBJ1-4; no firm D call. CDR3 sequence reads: CASKSGIHNEKLFF. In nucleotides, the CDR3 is TGTGCCAGCAAAAGCGGGATTCACAATGAAAAACTGTTTTTT.